A single sample gave rise to the 4 T cell receptor beta chains below, sequenced in a study of CD8 T cells in ankylosing spondylitis. TCRdb processed the 5' RACE reads anew with MiXCR; each CDR3 protein has one entry. The table lists about 220,000 distinct CDR3 sequences, approximately 10% of them singletons. Sequencing was performed on blood, either unsorted or a sorted T cell fraction (not recorded which). All receptors come from a male donor with ankylosing spondylitis or in good health (not recorded which).

This clonotype showed up many times. The chain has TRBV12-3 or TRBV12-4 and TRBJ1-6; D remains unclear. The CDR3 runs 14 residues. With 1 base removed from V and 6 bases from J, the gap between germline ends came to 7 bases. CDR3 sequence reads: CASSLGDFNSPLHF. CDR3 bases: TGTGCCAGCAGTTTAGGAGATTTTAATTCACCCCTCCACTTT.

The sample holds many counts of this clonotype. The chain couples TRBV28 to TRBJ2-1; possibly TRBD2 for D (6 bases). The CDR3 runs 16 residues. Trimming pared 4 bases from V and 5 bases from J, leaving 18 bases between. Germline V gene sequence: CDR1 MDHEN, CDR2 SYDVKM. CDR3 protein: CASSSSAGRSNNEQFF. DNA for the CDR3: TGTGCCAGCAGTTCCTCCGCGGGACGGAGCAACAATGAGCAGTTCTTC.

The chain is built from TRBV5-1 and TRBJ2-7; 7 nucleotides agree with TRBD2. After removal of 4 bases from V and 0 bases from J, the junction contained 7 bases not matched to a gene. Germline CDR1 SGHRS, CDR2 YFSETQ. The CDR3 has 15 amino acids. CDR3 in DNA: TGCGCCAGCAGCCCGGGACTATCGAGCTCCTACGAGCAGTACTTC. Translating gives CASSPGLSSSYEQYF. Full variable domain (rest looked up from reference TRBV5-1 and TRBJ2-7): KAGVTQTPRYLIKTRGQQVTLSCSPISGHRSVSWYQQTPGQGLQFLFEYFSETQRNKGNFPGRFSGRQFSNSRSEMNVSTLELGDSALYLCASSPGLSSSYEQYFGPGTRLTVT.

This clonotype has a count of ten or more. The rearrangement joins TRBV24-1 to TRBJ2-1, with 7 bases that match TRBD1. CDR1 and CDR2 (germline): KGHDR, SFDVKD. With 4 bases clipped from V and 7 bases from J, the junction kept 9 bases outside the gene matches. The CDR3 is 15 residues long. The CDR3, as DNA: TGTGCCACCAGTGAAAGCCAGGGGGTTAGGAATGAGCAGTTCTTC. This sequence encodes CATSESQGVRNEQFF.